Listed below are T cell receptor beta chains from one sample, sequenced in a study of T cell clones after liver transplantation. Some clones are missing from TCRdb's copy, which holds only in-frame ones; the method was immunoSEQ multiplex PCR. This sample has roughly 80,000 clones, with approximately 87% found just once. Specimen: CD4+ T cells from blood, collected at the 22-month timepoint. These receptor sequences come from a human patient who received a liver transplant. The graft donor may be the source of some T cells. Each CDR3 is given with its conserved first and last residue. Each record gives: V gene, J gene, clone size, D gene, CDR3 DNA, CDR3 protein. The D gene is left open where the match is weak. A row's size may be missing; if present it is once, few, many or a size class.

TRBV7-3	TRBJ2-7	.	TRBD2	TGTGCCAGCAGCTTAGTTATCCTAGCGGGAGGGCCTGGTCTCTACGAGCAGTACTTC	CASSLVILAGGPGLYEQYF
TRBV11-3	TRBJ2-2	few	.	TGTGCCAGCAGCCCGGGGAAGAACACCGGGGAGCTGTTTTTT	CASSPGKNTGELFF
TRBV20-1	TRBJ2-7	.	.	TGCAGTGCTAGGCCCGAGCAGTACTTC	CSARPEQYF
TRBV7-8	TRBJ2-7	.	.	TGTGCCAGCAGCTATTCCGGGTCATCCTACGAGCAGTACTTC	CASSYSGSSYEQYF
TRBV7-2	TRBJ1-2	.	.	TGTGCCAGCAGCCCATACCCCACTCTAGGGGCCTACACCTTC	CASSPYPTLGAYTF
TRBV10-3	TRBJ2-7	once	.	TGTGCCATCAGTGAGTCTCCTACCTACGAGCAGTACTTC	CAISESPTYEQYF
TRBV19	TRBJ2-7	.	TRBD2	TGTGCCAGTAGTATAGTTGGGACTAGCGGGAGTGGGTCCTACGAGCAGTACTTC	CASSIVGTSGSGSYEQYF
TRBV7-2	TRBJ2-5	.	.	TGTGCCAGCAGCAAATTGAGGGGGGATCAAGAGACCCAGTACTTC	CASSKLRGDQETQYF
TRBV13	TRBJ2-2	.	TRBD2	TGTGCCAGCAGCTTCCAGACCCCGGGACTAGCGGGAGAGGAAGGTATCGGGGAGCTGTTTTTT	CASSFQTPGLAGEEGIGELFF
TRBV5-6	TRBJ2-3	.	.	TGTGCCAGCAGCCCCCTCAGGGTAGGAGGCGCAGATACGCAGTATTTT	CASSPLRVGGADTQYF
TRBV7-2	TRBJ2-7	.	TRBD2	TGTGCCAGCAGCTTAATGGGCAATAGCGGGACTCCCTACGAGCAGTACTTC	CASSLMGNSGTPYEQYF
TRBV5-5	TRBJ1-5	.	.	TGTGCCAGCAGCGCGACGGATTATAGCAATCAGCCCCAGCATTTT	CASSATDYSNQPQHF
TRBV7-3	TRBJ2-7	.	.	TGTGCCAGCAGCTTATCGGGCGGGTCCCCCTTGAACTACGAGCAGTACTTC	CASSLSGGSPLNYEQYF
TRBV2	TRBJ2-5	.	TRBD1	TGTGCCAGCAGTGATTTTTCGTGGGGGACAGGTAACATCCAAGAGACCCAGTACTTC	CASSDFSWGTGNIQETQYF
TRBV5-1	TRBJ1-4	.	.	TGCGCCAGCAGCTTGGCCGTGCGGGAAAAACTGTTTTTT	CASSLAVREKLFF
TRBV7-2	TRBJ1-2	.	.	TGTGCCAGCAGCTTAGTCGTGCAGGGCGGCTATGGCTACACCTTC	CASSLVVQGGYGYTF